This TCR beta chain comes out of a study of response to subunit inactivated influenza vaccine. TCRdb called the RT-PCR reads again in MiXCR, with one record for every CDR3 protein. This sample has fewer than 650,000 distinct CDR3 sequences, with 10% to 15% found just once. Study-wide results and caveats: A suggestion made by the authors is that each seasonal influenza vaccination recruits few new T cells.

The sample holds a few counts of this clonotype. Its antigen is still unknown. The sequencing used PBMCs from blood, collected roughly 6 weeks after vaccination. This TCR was sampled from a man aged 50 to 59 who received an inactivated influenza vaccine.

CDR3 coding DNA: TGTGCCAGCAGCTTACACCAGGCGAACACTGAAGCTTTCTTT. This encodes CASSLHQANTEAFF. The chain carries TRBV7-9 and TRBJ1-1; D remains ambiguous. Trimming took off 2 bases at V and 1 base at J, with 8 bases between the two ends. The CDR3 loop spans 14 amino acids. Germline lookup yields CDR1 SEHNR and CDR2 FQNEAQ (reference sequence).